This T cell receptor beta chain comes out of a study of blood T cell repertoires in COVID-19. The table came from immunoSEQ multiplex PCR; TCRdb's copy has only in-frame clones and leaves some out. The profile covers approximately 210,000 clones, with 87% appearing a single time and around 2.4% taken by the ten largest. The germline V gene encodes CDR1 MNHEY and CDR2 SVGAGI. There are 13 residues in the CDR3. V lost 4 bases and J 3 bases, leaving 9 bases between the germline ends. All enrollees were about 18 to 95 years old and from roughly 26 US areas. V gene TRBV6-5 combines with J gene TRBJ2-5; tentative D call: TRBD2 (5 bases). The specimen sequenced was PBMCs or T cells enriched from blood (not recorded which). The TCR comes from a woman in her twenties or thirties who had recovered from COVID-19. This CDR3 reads CASSSVGEETQYF. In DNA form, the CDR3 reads TGTGCCAGCAGTTCCGTCGGGGAAGAGACCCAGTACTTC.